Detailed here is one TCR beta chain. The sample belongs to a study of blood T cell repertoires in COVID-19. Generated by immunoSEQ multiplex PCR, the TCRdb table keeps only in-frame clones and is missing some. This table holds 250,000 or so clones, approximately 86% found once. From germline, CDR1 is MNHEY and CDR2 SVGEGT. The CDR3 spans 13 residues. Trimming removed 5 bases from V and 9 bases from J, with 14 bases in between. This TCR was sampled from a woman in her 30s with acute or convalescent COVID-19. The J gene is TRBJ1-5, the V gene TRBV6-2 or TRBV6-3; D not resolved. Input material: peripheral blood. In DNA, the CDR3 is TGTGCCAGCAGTAACCATGCCTCGGGGCCCCAGCATTTT. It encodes CASSNHASGPQHF.